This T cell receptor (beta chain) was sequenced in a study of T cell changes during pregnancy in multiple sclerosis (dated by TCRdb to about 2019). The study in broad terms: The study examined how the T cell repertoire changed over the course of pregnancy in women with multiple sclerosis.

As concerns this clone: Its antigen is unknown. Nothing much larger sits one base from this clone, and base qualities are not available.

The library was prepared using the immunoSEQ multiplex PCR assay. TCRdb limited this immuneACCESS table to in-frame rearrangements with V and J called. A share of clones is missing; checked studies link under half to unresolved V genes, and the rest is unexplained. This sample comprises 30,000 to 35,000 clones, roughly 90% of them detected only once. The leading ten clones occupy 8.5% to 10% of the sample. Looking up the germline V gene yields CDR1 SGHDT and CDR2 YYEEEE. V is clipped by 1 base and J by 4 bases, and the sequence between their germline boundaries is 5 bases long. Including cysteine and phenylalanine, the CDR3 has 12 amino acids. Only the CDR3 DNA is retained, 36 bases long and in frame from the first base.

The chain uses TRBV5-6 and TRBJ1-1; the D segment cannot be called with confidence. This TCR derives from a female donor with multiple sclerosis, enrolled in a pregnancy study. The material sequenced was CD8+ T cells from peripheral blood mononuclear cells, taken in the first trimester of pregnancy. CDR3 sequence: CASSLRFTEAFF. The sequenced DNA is TGTGCCAGCAGCTTGCGGTTCACTGAAGCTTTCTTT.